The rows below give T cell receptor beta chains drawn from one sample of a study of cytomegalovirus exposure and HLA in healthy donors. TCRdb's copy holds only in-frame clones and misses some; the assay was immunoSEQ multiplex PCR. This repertoire shows some 160,000 clones, more than 65% found once; its top ten account for approximately 1.2%. Sequenced: PBMCs. The receptors were gathered from a man aged 50-60 years in good health and CMV-seropositive. The CDR3 runs from the conserved cysteine through the conserved F or W. Each record gives: J gene, D gene, clone size, V gene, CDR3 DNA, CDR3 protein. A D gene is named only where the DNA matches it firmly. The size of a clone is reported for some rows only, either as once, few or many, or as a class for expanded clones.

j_call: TRBJ2-3
d_call: TRBD2
clone_size: once
v_call: TRBV5-4
cdr3_nt: TGTGCCAGCAGCTTCCGGTTAGCGGGGTCGAGCACAGATACGCAGTATTTT
cdr3_aa: CASSFRLAGSSTDTQYF

j_call: TRBJ1-2
d_call: NA
clone_size: once
v_call: TRBV25-1
cdr3_nt: TGTGCCAGCAGTGAATTTCTAAGAGATGGCTACACCTTC
cdr3_aa: CASSEFLRDGYTF

j_call: TRBJ1-2
d_call: NA
clone_size: few
v_call: TRBV4-2
cdr3_nt: TGTGCCAGCAGCCAAGCCGAAGCGGTGGGCTACACCTTC
cdr3_aa: CASSQAEAVGYTF

j_call: TRBJ2-3
d_call: TRBD2
clone_size: NA
v_call: TRBV7-9
cdr3_nt: TGTGCCAGCAGCTTCGTGGGTAGCGGGAGGGCAGATACGCAGTATTTT
cdr3_aa: CASSFVGSGRADTQYF

j_call: TRBJ2-2
d_call: NA
clone_size: NA
v_call: TRBV7-8
cdr3_nt: TGTGCCACCTCCGACAGTCCGAACACCGGGGAGCTGTTTTTT
cdr3_aa: CATSDSPNTGELFF

j_call: TRBJ2-2
d_call: TRBD2
clone_size: NA
v_call: TRBV6-6
cdr3_nt: TGTGCCAGTGAGCGGGAGAATTATGGCGGGGAGCTGTTTTTT
cdr3_aa: CASERENYGGELFF

j_call: TRBJ2-5
d_call: NA
clone_size: NA
v_call: TRBV11-2
cdr3_nt: TGTGCCAGCAGCGAATCTAGGGAGACCCAGTACTTC
cdr3_aa: CASSESRETQYF

j_call: TRBJ2-2
d_call: NA
clone_size: NA
v_call: TRBV27
cdr3_nt: TGTGCCAGCAGTTTAAGGCCCCACAGCACCGGGGAGCTGTTTTTT
cdr3_aa: CASSLRPHSTGELFF

j_call: TRBJ1-1
d_call: NA
clone_size: NA
v_call: TRBV19
cdr3_nt: TGTGCCAGTAGTATTGAGGCTTTGAACACTGAAGCTTTCTTT
cdr3_aa: CASSIEALNTEAFF

j_call: TRBJ1-2
d_call: NA
clone_size: NA
v_call: TRBV5-5
cdr3_nt: TGTGCCAGCACCATTACGGCAGGCACCTATGGCTACACCTTC
cdr3_aa: CASTITAGTYGYTF

j_call: TRBJ2-5
d_call: NA
clone_size: NA
v_call: TRBV11-2
cdr3_nt: TGTGCCAGCAGCTTAGATCTGTGGGGGGTCGAGGAGACCCAGTACTTC
cdr3_aa: CASSLDLWGVEETQYF

j_call: TRBJ2-3
d_call: NA
clone_size: once
v_call: TRBV7-2
cdr3_nt: TGTGCCAGCAGCCCCTTGGATACGCAGTATTTT
cdr3_aa: CASSPLDTQYF

j_call: TRBJ1-4
d_call: TRBD1
clone_size: NA
v_call: TRBV25-1
cdr3_nt: TGTGCCAGCAGTGACCCGGGACAGGGAGGCGAAAAACTGTTTTTT
cdr3_aa: CASSDPGQGGEKLFF

j_call: TRBJ2-1
d_call: TRBD2
clone_size: once
v_call: TRBV9
cdr3_nt: TGTGCCAGCAGCCGTATTAGCGGGGGCCAGGCTAGTGAGCAGTTCTTC
cdr3_aa: CASSRISGGQASEQFF

j_call: TRBJ1-2
d_call: NA
clone_size: NA
v_call: TRBV6-5
cdr3_nt: TGTGCCAGCAGTCCCAGGGTAGGGGCTAACTATGGCTACACCTTC
cdr3_aa: CASSPRVGANYGYTF

j_call: TRBJ2-7
d_call: NA
clone_size: NA
v_call: TRBV4-1
cdr3_nt: TGCGCCAGCAGCCCTTTAGGGACTGGAGGGGTACGGGAGCAGTACTTC
cdr3_aa: CASSPLGTGGVREQYF

j_call: TRBJ1-5
d_call: NA
clone_size: NA
v_call: TRBV1
cdr3_nt: TGCACCAGCAGCCGTCGGCGGGGATATTTCAATCAGCCCCAGCATTTT
cdr3_aa: CTSSRRRGYFNQPQHF

j_call: TRBJ1-2
d_call: NA
clone_size: NA
v_call: TRBV11-2
cdr3_nt: TGTGCCAGCAGCTTAGAAATGCGGGGTCTCGGGGGCTACACCTTC
cdr3_aa: CASSLEMRGLGGYTF

j_call: TRBJ2-1
d_call: TRBD1
clone_size: NA
v_call: TRBV19
cdr3_nt: TGTGCCAGTAGCCATCACCCGGGGACAGGGCCCTTCAATGAGCAGTTCTTC
cdr3_aa: CASSHHPGTGPFNEQFF

j_call: TRBJ2-3
d_call: TRBD2
clone_size: NA
v_call: TRBV7-3
cdr3_nt: TGTGCCAGCAGCCCCGGGACTAGCGGGCTCACAGATACGCAGTATTTT
cdr3_aa: CASSPGTSGLTDTQYF

j_call: TRBJ2-5
d_call: TRBD1
clone_size: NA
v_call: TRBV7-3
cdr3_nt: TGTGCCAGCAGCTTAAACCCCAGACAGGGGGCGCGAGGAGAGCAGTACTTC
cdr3_aa: CASSLNPRQGARGEQYF

j_call: TRBJ2-7
d_call: NA
clone_size: NA
v_call: TRBV7-9
cdr3_nt: TGTGCCAGCAGCTTAGGGTGGTCAGGCGAGCAGTACTTC
cdr3_aa: CASSLGWSGEQYF

j_call: TRBJ1-2
d_call: TRBD1
clone_size: NA
v_call: TRBV29-1
cdr3_nt: TGCAGCGTAGGACAGGGGAACTATGGCTACACCTTC
cdr3_aa: CSVGQGNYGYTF

j_call: TRBJ2-3
d_call: TRBD1
clone_size: once
v_call: TRBV6-6
cdr3_nt: TGTGCCAGCAGTTACTCGCCGCAGGGGGCCACAGATACGCAGTATTTT
cdr3_aa: CASSYSPQGATDTQYF

j_call: TRBJ2-5
d_call: TRBD1
clone_size: NA
v_call: TRBV18
cdr3_nt: TGTGCCAGCTCACCGGGACAGGGTTCCCAAGAGACCCAGTACTTC
cdr3_aa: CASSPGQGSQETQYF

j_call: TRBJ1-5
d_call: NA
clone_size: once
v_call: TRBV19
cdr3_nt: TGTGCCAGTACCCTCCAGGCGAACAGGGGCAATCAGCCCCAGCATTTT
cdr3_aa: CASTLQANRGNQPQHF

j_call: TRBJ2-7
d_call: NA
clone_size: NA
v_call: TRBV5-1
cdr3_nt: TGCGCCAGCAGCTTTGGAGACAGCTCCTACGAGCAGTACTTC
cdr3_aa: CASSFGDSSYEQYF

j_call: TRBJ1-1
d_call: TRBD1
clone_size: NA
v_call: TRBV18
cdr3_nt: TGTGCCAGCTCGCCAGACAGGGGGAACTCTGAAGCTTTCTTT
cdr3_aa: CASSPDRGNSEAFF

j_call: TRBJ2-7
d_call: NA
clone_size: NA
v_call: TRBV6-1
cdr3_nt: TGTGCCAGCAGTGAGGGAATCGGGAATAGGGACGAGCAGTACTTC
cdr3_aa: CASSEGIGNRDEQYF

j_call: TRBJ1-5
d_call: TRBD1
clone_size: NA
v_call: TRBV5-1
cdr3_nt: TGCGCCAGCAGCCGGACAGGGGATAGCAATCAGCCCCAGCATTTT
cdr3_aa: CASSRTGDSNQPQHF

j_call: TRBJ2-1
d_call: TRBD2
clone_size: NA
v_call: TRBV10-3
cdr3_nt: TGTGCCATCAGTGGCGGGAGGATTTACAATGAGCAGTTCTTC
cdr3_aa: CAISGGRIYNEQFF

j_call: TRBJ1-2
d_call: NA
clone_size: NA
v_call: TRBV6-5
cdr3_nt: TGTGCCAGCAGTTACGACGGGGGCTATGGCTACACCTTC
cdr3_aa: CASSYDGGYGYTF

j_call: TRBJ2-1
d_call: NA
clone_size: few
v_call: TRBV6-1
cdr3_nt: TGTGCCAGCAGTGAGTTGGACCCCAAGGGAGATGAGCAGTTCTTC
cdr3_aa: CASSELDPKGDEQFF

j_call: TRBJ1-1
d_call: NA
clone_size: NA
v_call: TRBV4-1
cdr3_nt: TGCGCCAGCAGCCCGGGCGGGACGGCGAACACTGAAGCTTTCTTT
cdr3_aa: CASSPGGTANTEAFF

j_call: TRBJ2-5
d_call: NA
clone_size: NA
v_call: TRBV15
cdr3_nt: TGTGCCACCAGCATCCTCGGCCAGGGCCTGTACCAAGAGACCCAGTACTTC
cdr3_aa: CATSILGQGLYQETQYF